The clone carrying this T cell receptor beta chain was counted between two and nine times. Antigen specificity is unknown. The data were obtained in a study of T cell repertoires in cytomegalovirus infection. For the study at large: Indicated by public TCR beta signatures were CMV infection and matching HLA type. Study results and limitations: Identification of carriers of CMV plus the relevant HLA was performed using cumulative public TCR beta family frequency. The study found HLA-C-restricted CMV-specific TCR beta clonotypes dominating the ex vivo response.

TCRdb redid the calling of the reads with MiXCR, one entry per CDR3 protein. The sample consists of roughly 200,000 distinct CDR3 sequences, roughly 17% of them appearing once. The CDR3 loop spans 12 amino acids. Germline V CDR1 and CDR2: SGHTA, FQGTGA. V lost 7 bases and J lost 7, with 13 bases in between. The sample consisted of CD8+ T cells from PBMCs. The TCR comes from a human donor in good health (CMV status not recorded). Some clones in this sample may be carry-over from other donors' samples. V is TRBV7-3 and J is TRBJ1-1; no reliable D call. The CDR3 protein is CASISGGLEAFF. The CDR3 coding sequence is TGTGCCAGCATCTCAGGTGGACTTGAAGCTTTCTTT.